Shown below are 15 T cell receptor beta chains from a single sample sequenced in a study of cytotoxic CD8 clonotypes in ibrutinib-treated CLL. Generated by immunoSEQ multiplex PCR, the TCRdb table keeps only in-frame clones and is missing some. The data show 300,000 to 400,000 clones, with about 61% seen just once and roughly 6.8% held by the top ten. The input for sequencing was PBMCs, taken after 36 months of ibrutinib treatment. The receptor set was obtained from a human donor with chronic lymphocytic leukemia.

The chain combines TRBV5-1 with TRBJ2-1, with 7 bases that match TRBD1. Germline CDR1 and CDR2: SGHRS and YFSETQ. The CDR3 is 14 residues long. V dropped 2 bases and J dropped 6; count of bases not matched to a gene: 5. CDR3 region: CASSLPDRSNEQFF. The DNA for the CDR3 is TGCGCCAGCAGCTTACCGGACAGGTCCAATGAGCAGTTCTTC.

This clone has more than one count but fewer than ten. The J gene is TRBJ2-1, the V gene TRBV5-1; 13 nucleotides agree with TRBD2. V lost 2 bases, J lost 8 bases, and 7 bases stayed unmatched. This CDR3 is built from 16 residues. Looked up from germline, CDR1 is SGHRS and CDR2 is YFSETQ. CDR3 region: CASSFRWTSGSHEQFF. In DNA form, the CDR3 reads TGCGCCAGCAGCTTTCGATGGACTAGCGGGAGTCATGAGCAGTTCTTC. Looking up the rest from reference TRBV5-1 and TRBJ2-1 gives the full variable domain: KAGVTQTPRYLIKTRGQQVTLSCSPISGHRSVSWYQQTPGQGLQFLFEYFSETQRNKGNFPGRFSGRQFSNSRSEMNVSTLELGDSALYLCASSFRWTSGSHEQFFGPGTRLTVL.

The chain recombines TRBV13 with TRBJ1-4; no clear D gene. This CDR3 is built from 15 residues. With 0 bases removed from V and 6 bases from J, the gap between germline ends came to 11 bases. CDR1 is PRHDT and CDR2 is FYEKMQ in the germline V gene (reference sequence). CDR3 sequence reads: CASSLGPGIYEKLFF. For the CDR3, the DNA is TGTGCCAGCAGCTTAGGCCCGGGGATTTATGAAAAACTGTTTTTT.

This chain uses TRBV9 with TRBJ2-7; unclear D gene. The CDR3 runs to 13 residues. Per the germline V gene, CDR1 is SGDLS and CDR2 is YYNGEE. V gave up 4 bases and J gave up 3 bases, with 11 bases separating them. CDR3: CASSPSSSYEQYF. DNA for the CDR3: TGTGCCAGCAGCCCATCCTCGAGCTACGAGCAGTACTTC.

This clone was seen only a few times. The chain is built from TRBV19 and TRBJ1-4, with a possible D match to TRBD1 (5 bases). The CDR3 sequence is 12 residues long. CDR1 is LNHDA and CDR2 is SQIVND in the germline V gene (reference sequence). Trimming took 8 bases from V and 5 from J, leaving 9 bases between them. The CDR3: CASSRGNEKLFF. The CDR3, as DNA: TGTGCCAGTTCCCGGGGGAATGAAAAACTGTTTTTT.

The chain has TRBV27 and TRBJ2-3, with 8 positions matching TRBD2. The V and J ends lost 5 bases and 4 bases, in that order; junction bases with no gene match: 8. Looked up from germline, CDR1 is MNHEY and CDR2 is SMNVEV (reference sequence). CDR3 length: 15 amino acids. CDR3 sequence reads: CASSPKRGRSDTQYF. The CDR3 DNA follows: TGTGCCAGCAGTCCCAAGCGGGGGAGGTCAGATACGCAGTATTTT.

The rearrangement joins TRBV29-1 to TRBJ2-7; D not resolved. The CDR3 is 11 residues long. The V end was cut by 2 bases, the J end by 7 bases, with 9 bases between. The germline V gene has CDR1 SQVTM and CDR2 ANQGSEA. The CDR3 region is CSVEMGWEQYF. CDR3 DNA: TGCAGCGTTGAAATGGGATGGGAGCAGTACTTC.

The J gene is TRBJ1-2, the V gene TRBV7-9; D may be TRBD1 (6 bases). This CDR3 is built from 14 residues. V shed 4 bases and J shed 8 bases, with 17 bases lying between them. The V gene's germline CDR1 is SEHNR and CDR2 FQNEAQ (reference sequence). CDR3 sequence (DNA): TGTGCCAGCAGCTCCCTAGCAGGGGATGGAGGCTACACCTTC. It translates to CASSSLAGDGGYTF.

This sequence joins TRBV21-1 and TRBJ1-5; the table's D gene call, TRBD1, was not cross checked with the DNA. TRBV21-1 is reported as a pseudogene. The CDR3 is 14 amino acids. The CDR3 nucleotides are TGTGCCAGCAGCAAAGTACAGGAGCATCAGCCCCAGCATTTT. It codes for CASSKVQEHQPQHF.

This rearrangement joins TRBV27 to TRBJ2-7, with 7 bases matching TRBD2. Germline lookup yields CDR1 MNHEY and CDR2 SMNVEV (reference sequence). V lost 5 bases, J lost 5 bases, and 9 bases stayed unmatched. The CDR3 loop spans 14 amino acids. The CDR3 sequence: CASSLTGGSHEQYF. CDR3 DNA sequence: TGTGCCAGCAGTCTAACCGGGGGGAGCCACGAGCAGTACTTC.

The V call is TRBV27, the J call TRBJ1-2, with unresolved D. The V end was cut by 6 bases, the J end by 4 bases, with 12 bases between. The germline gives CDR1 MNHEY, CDR2 SMNVEV (reference sequence). The CDR3 sequence is 13 residues long. The CDR3 bases are TGTGCCAGCAGCATTGGAACTGGCTATGGCTACACCTTC. Amino acids: CASSIGTGYGYTF.

Comment on this clone: Distinct nucleotide sequences in the sample also encode this CDR3. The genes are TRBV6-5 and TRBJ2-7, with D possibly being TRBD1 or TRBD2 (6 bases each). CDR1 is MNHEY and CDR2 is SVGAGI in the germline V gene. Trimming pared 2 bases from V and 0 bases from J, leaving 11 bases between. The CDR3 has 15 amino acids. The CDR3 loop is CASSYGGQSSYEQYF. The CDR3 DNA is TGTGCCAGCAGTTACGGGGGGCAGAGCTCCTACGAGCAGTACTTC.

The chain links TRBV7-9 to TRBJ2-5; 7 bases agree with TRBD1. After removal of 5 bases from V and 2 bases from J, the junction contained 8 bases not matched to a gene. Germline-derived CDR1 and CDR2 are SEHNR and FQNEAQ (reference sequence). This CDR3 comprises 15 residues. Here the CDR3 reads CASSAGTVFQETQYF. As DNA, the CDR3 is TGTGCCAGCAGCGCCGGGACAGTCTTTCAAGAGACCCAGTACTTC.

The V and J genes are TRBV2 and TRBJ2-1; tentatively, D is TRBD1 (5 bases). V lost 4 bases to trimming and J lost 5 bases, with 15 bases between them. CDR3 length: 15 residues. Germline V CDR1 and CDR2: SNHLY, FYNNEI. CDR3 loop: CASSASRVRNNEQFF. DNA for the CDR3: TGTGCCAGCAGTGCATCCAGGGTACGGAACAATGAGCAGTTCTTC. The variable domain in full, completed from reference TRBV2 and TRBJ2-1, reads EPEVTQTPSHQVTQMGQEVILRCVPISNHLYFYWYRQILGQKVEFLVSFYNNEISEKSEIFDDQFSVERPDGSNFTLKIRSTKLEDSAMYFCASSASRVRNNEQFFGPGTRLTVL.

V gene TRBV4-2 combines with J gene TRBJ1-3, with D perhaps matching TRBD1 (5 bases). V was clipped by 4 bases and J by 0 bases, with 10 bases between them. Germline CDR1 LGHNA, CDR2 YNFKEQ. CDR3 length equals 15 residues. The CDR3 reads CASSPQGGSGNTIYF. The DNA of the CDR3 is TGTGCCAGCAGCCCCCAGGGCGGCTCTGGAAACACCATATATTTT.